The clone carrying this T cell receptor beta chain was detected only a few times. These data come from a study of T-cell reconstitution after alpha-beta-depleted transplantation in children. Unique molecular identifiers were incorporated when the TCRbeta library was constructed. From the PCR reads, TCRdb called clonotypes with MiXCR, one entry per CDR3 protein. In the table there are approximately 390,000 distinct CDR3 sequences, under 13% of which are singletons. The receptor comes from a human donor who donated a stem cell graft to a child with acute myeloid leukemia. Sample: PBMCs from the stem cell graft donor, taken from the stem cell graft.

CDR3 in DNA: TGTGCCAGCAGTTACTCGGGACAGGGGTCTGGTTCACCCCTCCACTTT. As protein: CASSYSGQGSGSPLHF. J is TRBJ1-6 and V is TRBV6-5; 10 bases fit TRBD1. This CDR3 spans 16 amino acids. The junction had 5 bases not matched to a gene; V was cut back by 0 bases and J by 9 bases. Germline CDR1 MNHEY, CDR2 SVGAGI.